This section outlines one T cell receptor beta chain sequence together with its context. Its cognate antigen is unknown. This specimen belongs to a study of CD8 T cells in ankylosing spondylitis. General study findings and limits: From matched ankylosing spondylitis synovial fluid, disease-linked clones were reportedly recovered at significantly enriched levels. Researchers report that disease-linked clones proved CD8+ and relatively rare in peripheral blood. A TCR beta motif made of about 8 highly homologous variants seemed typical of ankylosing spondylitis blood.

5'-RACE, quantitative and with molecular barcodes, yielded the TCR beta libraries. TCRdb reprocessed the 5' RACE reads via MiXCR and lists one record per CDR3 protein. The sample shows roughly 440,000 distinct CDR3 sequences, approximately 17% of them seen only once. The clonotype was recovered from a male donor with ankylosing spondylitis. Sequenced sample: blood, either unsorted or a sorted T cell fraction (not recorded which).

The CDR3 region has the DNA TGTGCCAGCAGCTCCCCGGGCCAGCAGTTCTTC. Its translation: CASSSPGQQFF. The chain links TRBV3-1 to TRBJ2-1; D is unresolved. CDR3 length equals 11 residues. Germline CDR1 is LGHDT and CDR2 is YNNKEL (reference sequence). Deletions cut 5 bases from V and 11 bases from J, with 10 bases between.